One and the same sample provided the 4 T cell receptor beta chains below, sequenced in a study of identical twins. TCRdb ran MiXCR on the 5' RACE reads and lists one entry per CDR3 protein. The sample holds 650,000 to 750,000 distinct CDR3 sequences, about 20% seen once. This same sample was also part of a study on T cells expressing NK-cell markers.

Sample: PBMCs. These receptors were obtained from a woman in her late teens or twenties in good health.

The V call is TRBV7-9, the J call TRBJ2-7; 9 nucleotides line up with TRBD1. The ends lost 2 bases at V and 6 bases at J; junction bases unmatched: 5. The CDR3 is 14 residues long. CDR1 is SEHNR and CDR2 is FQNEAQ in the germline V gene (reference sequence). The CDR3 DNA is TGTGCCAGCAGCTTATCGGTACAGGGGGCCGAGCAGTACTTC. Translation: CASSLSVQGAEQYF.

The V call is TRBV5-1, the J call TRBJ1-1; 7 positions match TRBD1. The CDR3 totals 15 residues. Losses at the gene ends were 3 bases for V and 1 base for J; bases not matched to a gene: 6. Germline values: CDR1 SGHRS, CDR2 YFSETQ. CDR3 loop: CASSWAGTENTEAFF. The CDR3 bases are TGCGCCAGCAGCTGGGCCGGGACAGAGAACACTGAAGCTTTCTTT.

This clonotype was found once. CDR3 residues: CASSLYSGSFADTQYF. CDR3 nucleotides: TGTGCCAGCAGCCTCTACAGCGGGAGTTTCGCAGATACGCAGTATTTT. The genes are TRBV7-6 and TRBJ2-3; TRBD2 aligns across 8 bases. Germline V gene sequence: CDR1 SGHVS, CDR2 FNYEAQ. The CDR3 has 16 residues. The V gene end was trimmed by 5 bases and the J gene end by 4 bases; junction bases not matched to a gene: 11. Complete variable domain (other parts from reference TRBV7-6 and TRBJ2-3): GAGVSQSPRYKVTKRGQDVALRCDPISGHVSLYWYRQALGQGPEFLTYFNYEAQQDKSGLPNDRFSAERPEGSISTLTIQRTEQRDSAMYRCASSLYSGSFADTQYFGPGTRLTVL.

The chain links TRBV12-3 or TRBV12-4 to TRBJ1-1; 8 nucleotides agree with TRBD1. This CDR3 spans 15 amino acids. J was trimmed by 5 bases and V by 4 bases; bases with no gene match: 9. The DNA for the CDR3 is TGTGCCAGCAGTTCTGTCCAGGGGGCGTTGACTGAAGCTTTCTTT. Its translation: CASSSVQGALTEAFF.